A single sample is the source of the 6 T cell receptor beta chains below, sequenced in a study of graft-versus-host responses after intestinal transplantation. Lymphocytes from graft epithelium and lamina propria were isolated. Clones were sequenced by immunoSEQ multiplex PCR, and TCRdb holds only the in-frame ones, with some missing. The sample carries 9,000 to 10,000 clones, 75% to 90% recorded once. The specimen comprised ileum tissue, sampled just over 700 days after intestinal transplantation. These receptors all come from a human patient who received an intestinal transplant, so some T cells may come from the graft donor.

V and J are TRBV27 and TRBJ1-6; D might be TRBD1 (5 bases). The ends were cut back, 4 bases at V and 10 bases at J, with 17 bases in the middle. Germline V gene sequence: CDR1 MNHEY, CDR2 SMNVEV (reference sequence). This CDR3 has 15 amino acids. In nucleotides, the CDR3 is TGTGCCAGCAGTTCCGAGCCCAGGGTACTCTCACCCCTCCACTTT. As protein: CASSSEPRVLSPLHF.

The V gene is TRBV29-1, the J gene TRBJ2-4; TRBD1 matches at 8 bases. The CDR3 sequence is 12 residues long. Germline lookup yields CDR1 SQVTM and CDR2 ANQGSEA. The junction had 4 bases not matched to a gene; V was cut back by 5 bases and J by 7 bases. In nucleotides, the CDR3 is TGCAGCGTTAGGCAGGGGGCGAACATTCAGTACTTC. This sequence encodes CSVRQGANIQYF.

This rearrangement joins TRBV5-6 to TRBJ1-2, with D perhaps TRBD1 (6 bases). Germline-derived CDR1 and CDR2 are SGHDT and YYEEEE. The CDR3 extends over 13 amino acids. V shed 5 bases and J shed 5 bases, with 13 bases lying between them. CDR3 region: CASRPTGTYGYTF. The CDR3 DNA is TGTGCCAGCAGACCGACCGGGACATATGGCTACACCTTC.

This clone was picked up a small number of times. The genes are TRBV5-1 and TRBJ2-2, with a tentative D call TRBD2 (6 bases). The CDR3 covers 15 residues. The germline gives CDR1 SGHRS, CDR2 YFSETQ. Trimming shortened V by 0 bases and J by 4 bases, and 10 bases separated the two germline ends. CDR3: CASSLGGSGTGELFF. In DNA form, the CDR3 reads TGCGCCAGCAGCTTGGGGGGTAGCGGCACCGGGGAGCTGTTTTTT. The complete variable domain, with remaining parts taken from reference TRBV5-1 and TRBJ2-2, reads KAGVTQTPRYLIKTRGQQVTLSCSPISGHRSVSWYQQTPGQGLQFLFEYFSETQRNKGNFPGRFSGRQFSNSRSEMNVSTLELGDSALYLCASSLGGSGTGELFFGEGSRLTVL.

A single count supports this clone. This sequence joins TRBV5-4 and TRBJ2-1; D uncertain. Trimming took 2 bases from V and 1 from J, leaving 10 bases between them. The CDR3 contains 15 residues. Germline values: CDR1 SGHNT, CDR2 YYREEE (reference sequence). This chain's CDR3 is CASSFAGRSYNEQFF. DNA for the CDR3: TGTGCCAGCAGCTTTGCTGGGCGGTCCTACAATGAGCAGTTCTTC.

The chain carries TRBV2 and TRBJ1-2; D ambiguous. The CDR3 is made up of 14 amino acids. V lost 5 bases and J lost 0, with 10 bases in between. The germline CDR1 and CDR2 sequences are SNHLY and FYNNEI. The CDR3 DNA is TGTGCCAGCAGTCAAGAGGGAGCTAACTATGGCTACACCTTC. This encodes CASSQEGANYGYTF.